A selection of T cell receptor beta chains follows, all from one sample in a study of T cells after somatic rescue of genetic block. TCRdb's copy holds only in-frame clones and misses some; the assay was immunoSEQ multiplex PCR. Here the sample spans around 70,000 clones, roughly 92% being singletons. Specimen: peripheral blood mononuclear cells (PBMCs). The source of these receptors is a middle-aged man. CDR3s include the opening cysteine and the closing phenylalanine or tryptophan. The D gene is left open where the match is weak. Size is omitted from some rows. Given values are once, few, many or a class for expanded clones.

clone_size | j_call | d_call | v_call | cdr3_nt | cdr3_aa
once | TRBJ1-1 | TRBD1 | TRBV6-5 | TGTGCCAGTTCGGACAGGGGGCAAAGTGAAGCTTTCTTT | CASSDRGQSEAFF
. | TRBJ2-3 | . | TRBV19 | TGTGCCACCTCCTGGGGTCAGGGAACAGATACGCAGTATTTT | CATSWGQGTDTQYF
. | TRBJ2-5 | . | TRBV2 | TGTGCCAGCAGTGGATTAGGTAAAGAGACCCAGTACTTC | CASSGLGKETQYF
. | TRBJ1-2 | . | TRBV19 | TGTGCCAGTCAAATCCAGCTAGGGCCCTATGGCTACACCTTC | CASQIQLGPYGYTF
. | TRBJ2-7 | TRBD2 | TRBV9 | TGTGCCAGCAGCGTAGCAGCGGGGGGTTTCTACGAGCAGTACTTC | CASSVAAGGFYEQYF
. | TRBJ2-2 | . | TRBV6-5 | TGTGCCAGCAGTTACTCCCCCGGGACGAACACCGGGGAGCTGTTTTTT | CASSYSPGTNTGELFF
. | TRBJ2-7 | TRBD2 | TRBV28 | TGTGCCTCCGCCCTAGCGGGAGGTTTCCACGAGCAGTACTTC | CASALAGGFHEQYF
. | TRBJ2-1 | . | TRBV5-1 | TGCGCCAGCACCCCGGAGGGGGCCCCTTACAATGAGCAGTTCTTC | CASTPEGAPYNEQFF
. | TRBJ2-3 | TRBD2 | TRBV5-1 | TGCGCCAGCAGCTGGGGACTAGCGGGAGGAACGGATACGCAGTATTTT | CASSWGLAGGTDTQYF
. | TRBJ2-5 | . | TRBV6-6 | TGTGCCAGCGGGCGGCAAGAGACCCAGTACTTC | CASGRQETQYF
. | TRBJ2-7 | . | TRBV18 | TGTGCCAGCTCACCGGGACTGTCGGAGCAGTACTTC | CASSPGLSEQYF
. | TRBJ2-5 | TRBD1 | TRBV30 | TGTGCCTGGAGGGACAGGGCCAACAAAGAGACCCAGTACTTC | CAWRDRANKETQYF
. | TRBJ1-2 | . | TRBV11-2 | TGTGCCAGCAGCTTAGACGGTTCCTATGGCTACACCTTC | CASSLDGSYGYTF
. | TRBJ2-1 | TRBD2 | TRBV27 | TGTGCCAGCCGGGAGGTGACTAGCGGGGCCCTTTTTTATGAGCAGTTCTTC | CASREVTSGALFYEQFF
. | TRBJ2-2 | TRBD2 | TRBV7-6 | TGTGCCAGCGGCTTGGCGGGAGGGTTTACCGGGGAGCTGTTTTTT | CASGLAGGFTGELFF
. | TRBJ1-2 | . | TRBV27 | TGTGCCAGCAGCCCCATTCCCGGTTATGGCTACACCTTC | CASSPIPGYGYTF
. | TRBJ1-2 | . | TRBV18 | TGTGCCAGCTCACCCCAGAAATCAACAGGGTTGGGGTACACCTTC | CASSPQKSTGLGYTF
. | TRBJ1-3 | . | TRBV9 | TGTGCCAGCAGCGTAACCGATTCCTCTGGAAACACCATATATTTT | CASSVTDSSGNTIYF
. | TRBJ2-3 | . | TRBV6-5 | TGTGCCAGCAGGAGGGCAGATACGCAGTATTTT | CASRRADTQYF
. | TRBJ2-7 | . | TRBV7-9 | TGTGCCAGCAGCTCAACGACTGCAACCTACGAGCAGTACTTC | CASSSTTATYEQYF
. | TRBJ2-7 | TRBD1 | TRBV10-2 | TGCGCCAGCAGTGAAGGACAGGGGTACGAGCAGTACTTC | CASSEGQGYEQYF
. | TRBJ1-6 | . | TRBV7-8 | TGTGCCAGCAGCTTAGTGAGGAGGGGAAGGAATAATTCACCCCTCCACTTT | CASSLVRRGRNNSPLHF
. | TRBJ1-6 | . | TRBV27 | TGTGCCAGCGGCAGACCTTATAATTCACCCCTCCACTTT | CASGRPYNSPLHF
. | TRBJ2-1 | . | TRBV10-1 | TGCGCCAGCAGTGAAGGAGTGGGCAGGGAGCAGTTCTTC | CASSEGVGREQFF
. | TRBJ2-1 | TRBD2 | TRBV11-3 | TGTGCCAGCAGCCCCGGACTAGCAGTTTACAATGAGCAGTTCTTC | CASSPGLAVYNEQFF
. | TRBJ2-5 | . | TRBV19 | TGTGCCAGTAGTAATGGGGGCCCCCTCAGAGAGACCCAGTACTTC | CASSNGGPLRETQYF
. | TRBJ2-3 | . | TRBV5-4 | TGTGCCAGCAGAACACGGGGTTCGAATACGCAGTATTTT | CASRTRGSNTQYF
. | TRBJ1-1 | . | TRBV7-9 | TGTGCCAGCAGCTCAACCAGGGGGAACACTGAAGCTTTCTTT | CASSSTRGNTEAFF
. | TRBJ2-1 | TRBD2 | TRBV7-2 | TGTGCCAGCAGCTTATCATGGACTAGCGGGAATGAGCAGTTCTTC | CASSLSWTSGNEQFF
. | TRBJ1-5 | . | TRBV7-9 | TGTGCCAGCAGCCTGGGGACTCCTAATCAGCCCCAGCATTTT | CASSLGTPNQPQHF
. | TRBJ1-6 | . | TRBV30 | TGTGCCTGGAGTGGAGGGGGGGTGCGGGAACCCCTCCACTTT | CAWSGGGVREPLHF
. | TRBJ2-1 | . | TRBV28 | TGTGCCAGCAGTCCGGGGAAGGGCGGGCTTAGCTCCTACAATGAGCAGTTCTTC | CASSPGKGGLSSYNEQFF
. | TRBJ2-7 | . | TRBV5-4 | TGTGCCAGCAGCTTGGCCTTCAGGCCCTACGAGCAGTACTTC | CASSLAFRPYEQYF
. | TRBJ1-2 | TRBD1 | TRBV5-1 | TGCGCCAGCAGCTTGGAATCAGGGGGCCGCTACACCTTC | CASSLESGGRYTF
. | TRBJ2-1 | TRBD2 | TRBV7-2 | TGTGCCAGCAGCTTAGTAGCGGGGGCCTACAATGAGCAGTTCTTC | CASSLVAGAYNEQFF
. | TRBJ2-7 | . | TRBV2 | TGTGCCAGCAAACCCGTCGGCGGCTCCTACGAGCAGTACTTC | CASKPVGGSYEQYF
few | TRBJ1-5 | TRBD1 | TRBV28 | TGTGCCAGCAGCCTAGGACAGGCCCTTGGTCAGCCCCAGCATTTT | CASSLGQALGQPQHF
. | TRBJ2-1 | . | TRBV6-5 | TGTGCCAGCAGTTACTCGATATACACCCACAATGAGCAGTTCTTC | CASSYSIYTHNEQFF
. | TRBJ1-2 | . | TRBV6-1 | TGTGCCAGCAGTCCAGCCAGAGTAGGCTATGGCTACACCTTC | CASSPARVGYGYTF
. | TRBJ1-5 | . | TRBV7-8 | TGTGCCAGCAGCTTAGAATTTCATAGCAATCAGCCCCAGCATTTT | CASSLEFHSNQPQHF
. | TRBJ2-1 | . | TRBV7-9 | TGTGCCAGCAGCCCGTGGGACAATGAGCAGTTCTTC | CASSPWDNEQFF
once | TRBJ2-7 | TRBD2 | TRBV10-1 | TGCGCCAGCAGTGAGTCGCGCGGGGGATTTGGGGAGCAGTACTTC | CASSESRGGFGEQYF
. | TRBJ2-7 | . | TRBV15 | TGTGCCACCAGCAGAGATTGGGGGGCTAACTACGAGCAGTACTTC | CATSRDWGANYEQYF